The rows below give T cell receptor beta chains drawn from one sample of a study of T-cell reconstitution after alpha-beta-depleted transplantation in children. TCRdb called the PCR reads again in MiXCR, with one record for every CDR3 protein. Of some 640,000 distinct CDR3 sequences in the sample, around 16% were seen once. Sequencing used PBMCs from the stem cell graft donor, obtained from the stem cell graft. The receptors originated from a human donor who donated a stem cell graft to a child with acute myeloid leukemia. The CDR3 runs from the conserved cysteine through the conserved F or W. A D gene is named only where the DNA matches it firmly. The size entry is marked missing in some rows and otherwise reads once, few, many or a size class.

j_call d_call v_call clone_size cdr3_nt cdr3_aa
TRBJ1-5 TRBD1 TRBV5-8 many TGTGCCAGCAGCGCAAGGGGGCTGGAGCGCAATCAGCCCCAGCATTTT CASSARGLERNQPQHF
TRBJ1-6 NA TRBV20-1 many TGCAGTGCTCGTCCAGCGGGGCTCAATGGTAATTCACCCCTCCACTTT CSARPAGLNGNSPLHF
TRBJ2-3 TRBD1 TRBV5-1 NA TGCGCCAGCAGCGACAGGGCACCCACAGATACGCAGTATTTT CASSDRAPTDTQYF
TRBJ2-7 NA TRBV10-3 many TGTGCCATCAGTGGTAGCAGGACGGATAACTCCTACGAGCAGTACTTC CAISGSRTDNSYEQYF
TRBJ1-2 NA TRBV7-9 many TGTGCCAGCAGCTTTAGTGGCACAAACTATGGCTACACCTTC CASSFSGTNYGYTF
TRBJ2-6 NA TRBV4-2 many TGTGCCAGCAGCCAAGATTTAGATGGGGCCAACGTCCTGACTTTC CASSQDLDGANVLTF
TRBJ2-1 TRBD2 TRBV27 few TGTGCCAGCAGTACCCGGACTAGCCGGTACAATGAGCAGTTCTTC CASSTRTSRYNEQFF
TRBJ2-3 TRBD2 TRBV5-1 few TGCGCCAGCAGCCCTAGCGGGGGTCGCACAGATACGCAGTATTTT CASSPSGGRTDTQYF
TRBJ1-4 NA TRBV28 NA TGTGCCAGCAGTTTAATCCAGGGCGAAAAACTGTTTTTT CASSLIQGEKLFF
TRBJ1-1 NA TRBV6-2/TRBV6-3 NA TGTGCCAGCAGTCGCGGTTCCTCAAGACAGACGATGAACACTGAAGCTTTCTTT CASSRGSSRQTMNTEAFF
TRBJ1-2 TRBD1 TRBV20-1 NA TGCAGTGGTAGACCACGAGGGACAGGCTATGGCTACACCTTC CSGRPRGTGYGYTF
TRBJ2-1 TRBD2 TRBV12-3/TRBV12-4 many TGTGCCAGCAGTTTCGCTACTCGACTAGCGGGGGTCGCTCACAACAATGAGCAGTTCTTC CASSFATRLAGVAHNNEQFF
TRBJ2-5 TRBD2 TRBV7-2 few TGTGCCAGCAGCTTAGGACTAGCGGGGGCCTTCCAAGAGACCCAGTACTTC CASSLGLAGAFQETQYF
TRBJ1-3 TRBD1 TRBV20-1 NA TGCAGTGCTTCGACAGGGGGGACTGGAAGCACCATATATTTT CSASTGGTGSTIYF
TRBJ2-1 NA TRBV12-3/TRBV12-4 NA TGTGCCAGCAGTTTGTGGCTAGCCCACACTGAGCAGTTCTTC CASSLWLAHTEQFF
TRBJ2-1 TRBD2 TRBV7-3 NA TGTGCCAGCAGCTTTCGGGCGGGGGCCTACAATGAGCAGTTCTTC CASSFRAGAYNEQFF
TRBJ2-3 TRBD1 TRBV24-1 NA TGTGCCACCAGTGAACGGGACAGGGGCCGAGATACGCAGTATTTT CATSERDRGRDTQYF
TRBJ2-3 NA TRBV20-1 many TGCAGTGCACCCTCCAAGGGCACAGATACGCAGTATTTT CSAPSKGTDTQYF
TRBJ2-1 NA TRBV7-2 many TGTGCCAGCAGCTTAGTTCTTTACAATGAGCAGTTCTTC CASSLVLYNEQFF
TRBJ1-2 TRBD1 TRBV10-2 many TGCGCCAGCAGTGACCGGGACAGGGGCGCGAGGGGCTACACCTTC CASSDRDRGARGYTF
TRBJ1-6 TRBD1 TRBV20-1 many TGCAGTGCTAGAGAGAACAGGGGGTCTCCCTCACCCCTCCACTTT CSARENRGSPSPLHF
TRBJ2-7 TRBD2 TRBV5-1 NA TGCGCCAGCAGCTTGGAAGGTTGGCCTAGCGGGAGCTCCTACGAGCAGTACTTC CASSLEGWPSGSSYEQYF
TRBJ2-7 NA TRBV20-1 many TGCAGTGCTAGAGTCCGATGGAGCAGCCCAACCTTCTACGAGCAGTACTTC CSARVRWSSPTFYEQYF
TRBJ2-1 TRBD2 TRBV12-3/TRBV12-4 many TGTGCCAGCAGCTTCGGTGGGGGGGGCTACAATGAGCAGTTCTTC CASSFGGGGYNEQFF
TRBJ2-2 NA TRBV20-1 many TGCAGTGCTAGGTTTCAACTCACCGGGGAGCTGTTTTTT CSARFQLTGELFF
TRBJ2-1 NA TRBV5-1 few TGCGCCAGCAGCCAATCGCAGGTACTCGTATACAATGAGCAGTTCTTC CASSQSQVLVYNEQFF
TRBJ1-2 TRBD1 TRBV20-1 few TGCAGTGCTAGAGAGTGGGGACAGGGGGCGAAAAACGGCTACACCTTC CSAREWGQGAKNGYTF
TRBJ2-3 TRBD1 TRBV7-2 NA TGTGCCAGCAGCCGCCGGGACAGCAGAAGCACAGATACGCAGTATTTT CASSRRDSRSTDTQYF
TRBJ1-1 NA TRBV7-9 NA TGTGCCAGCACCCTCAGCGACACTGAAGCTTTCTTT CASTLSDTEAFF
TRBJ2-7 NA TRBV15 few TGTGCCACCAGCGGTCGTTGGGGTGGAACCTACGAGCAGTACTTC CATSGRWGGTYEQYF
TRBJ2-2 TRBD1 TRBV11-2 few TGTGCCAGCAGCTTAGACCCGGGACAGGATACCGGGGAGCTGTTTTTT CASSLDPGQDTGELFF
TRBJ1-3 NA TRBV12-3/TRBV12-4 NA TGTGCCAGCAGTTTGTTGCGTTCCTCTGGAAACACCATATATTTT CASSLLRSSGNTIYF
TRBJ2-1 NA TRBV28 few TGTGCCAGCAGTCCTAGGGGTTTACCCTACAATGAGCAGTTCTTC CASSPRGLPYNEQFF
TRBJ2-1 NA TRBV20-1 many TGCAGTGCTAGTCCCGATTCCATTAATGAGCAGTTCTTC CSASPDSINEQFF
TRBJ2-5 NA TRBV20-1 many TGCAGTGGCGGCCCGGGGGAGACCCAGTACTTC CSGGPGETQYF
TRBJ2-1 NA TRBV20-1 many TGCAGTGCCCAGCGAGGCAGGGTGGGGAGTGAGCAGTTCTTC CSAQRGRVGSEQFF
TRBJ2-3 NA TRBV20-1 NA TGCAGTGCTAACGAGGGGGGCGGAGAAGATACGCAGTATTTT CSANEGGGEDTQYF
TRBJ1-6 NA TRBV5-1 many TGCGCCAGCAGCCCAGTCGCGGTGGCCTCAAATTCACCCCTCCACTTT CASSPVAVASNSPLHF
TRBJ1-2 TRBD1 TRBV20-1 few TGCAGTGCTAGAGATGGGGCCCCAGGACAGGGGAATGGCTACACCTTC CSARDGAPGQGNGYTF
TRBJ1-2 NA TRBV7-9 NA TGTGCCAGCAGTGTAAGGGACCAGTCCTATGGCTACACCTTC CASSVRDQSYGYTF
TRBJ1-1 NA TRBV10-3 few TGTGCCATCAGTGTGGGCAGTCACAGCGCTGAAGCTTTCTTT CAISVGSHSAEAFF
TRBJ1-3 NA TRBV4-1 few TGCGCCAGCAGCCAAGAGAGAGGGTCTGGAAACACCATATATTTT CASSQERGSGNTIYF
TRBJ2-4 NA TRBV29-1 many TGCAGCGTTGAATCGGCAGGGAGCAAAAACATTCAGTACTTC CSVESAGSKNIQYF